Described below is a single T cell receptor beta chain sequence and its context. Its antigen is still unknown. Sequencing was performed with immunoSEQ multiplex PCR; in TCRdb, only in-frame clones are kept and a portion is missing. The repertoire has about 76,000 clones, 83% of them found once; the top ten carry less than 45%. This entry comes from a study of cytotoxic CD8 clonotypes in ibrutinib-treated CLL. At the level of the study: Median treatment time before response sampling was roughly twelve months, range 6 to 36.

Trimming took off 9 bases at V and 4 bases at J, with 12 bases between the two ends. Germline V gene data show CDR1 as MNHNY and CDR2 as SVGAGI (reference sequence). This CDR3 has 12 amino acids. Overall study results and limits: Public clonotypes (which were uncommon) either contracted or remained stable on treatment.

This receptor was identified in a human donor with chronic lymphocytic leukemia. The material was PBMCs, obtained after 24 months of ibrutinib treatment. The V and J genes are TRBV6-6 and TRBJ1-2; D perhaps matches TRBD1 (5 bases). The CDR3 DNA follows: TGTGCCAGTACCGGGACTACCTATGGCTACACCTTC. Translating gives CASTGTTYGYTF.